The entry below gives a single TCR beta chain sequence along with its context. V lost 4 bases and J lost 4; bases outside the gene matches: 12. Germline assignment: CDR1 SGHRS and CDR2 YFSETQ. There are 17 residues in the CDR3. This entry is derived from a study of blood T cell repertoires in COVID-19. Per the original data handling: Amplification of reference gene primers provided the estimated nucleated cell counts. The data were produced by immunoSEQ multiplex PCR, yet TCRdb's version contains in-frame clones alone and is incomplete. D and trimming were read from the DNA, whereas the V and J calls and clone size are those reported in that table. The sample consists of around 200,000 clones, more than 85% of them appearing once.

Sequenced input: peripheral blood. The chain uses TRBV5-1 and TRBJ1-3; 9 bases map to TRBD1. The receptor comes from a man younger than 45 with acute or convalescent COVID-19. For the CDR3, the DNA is TGCGCCAGCAGCCCGTTACAGGGGGCGAAGGGCGGAAACACCATATATTTT. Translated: CASSPLQGAKGGNTIYF.